One sample yielded the 27 T cell receptor beta chains listed below, sequenced in a study of blood T cell repertoires in COVID-19. Sequencing used immunoSEQ multiplex PCR; TCRdb keeps in-frame clones, though not all of them. There are tens of thousands of clones in the sample; about 90% occur only once, and 15% to 20% lies in the top ten. Sequenced material: peripheral blood. The receptors were gathered from a human donor with active COVID-19. The donor label of this sample is uncertain.

The rearrangement uses TRBV3-1 (or the pseudogene TRBV3-2) and TRBJ2-3; D uncertain. Germline CDR1 LGHDT, CDR2 YNNKEL (reference sequence). Trimming shortened V by 0 bases and J by 7 bases, and 8 bases separated the two germline ends. This CDR3 has 13 residues. The CDR3 loop is CASSQDPEYTQYF. The DNA of the CDR3 is TGTGCCAGCAGCCAAGATCCCGAGTATACGCAGTATTTT.

The chain carries TRBV7-9 and TRBJ2-3, with 8 positions matching TRBD2. Trimming cost V 3 bases and J 2 bases; bases outside gene matches: 7. CDR3 length: 16 residues. In germline, CDR1 is SEHNR, CDR2 FQNEAQ (reference sequence). DNA of the CDR3: TGTGCCAGCAGCTTCAGGGGCGGGGGGACCACAGATACGCAGTATTTT. Protein sequence: CASSFRGGGTTDTQYF.

This chain uses TRBV6-5 with TRBJ2-3, with 12 bases fitting TRBD2. CDR1 and CDR2 from the germline V gene are MNHEY and SVGAGI. The ends lost 7 bases at V and 5 bases at J; junction bases unmatched: 7. The CDR3 covers 15 residues. The CDR3 spells CASTKLAGGQDTQYF. CDR3 nucleotides: TGTGCCAGCACCAAGCTAGCGGGGGGGCAAGATACGCAGTATTTT.

This chain uses TRBV4-3 with TRBJ1-1; no definite D call. CDR1 and CDR2 from the germline V gene are LGHNA and YSLEER. V was clipped by 2 bases and J by 7 bases, with 14 bases between them. The CDR3 is made up of 14 amino acids. CDR3 DNA sequence: TGCGCCAGCAGCCAAAACAACCGGGGTAATGAAGCTTTCTTT. It yields the protein CASSQNNRGNEAFF.

The chain joins TRBV12-5 to TRBJ1-5; the D gene is possibly TRBD1 (5 bases). CDR1 is LGHNT, CDR2 FRNRAP, per germline. The CDR3 has 14 amino acids. Trimming stripped 1 base from V and 2 bases from J, with 6 bases between. In DNA form, the CDR3 reads TGTGCTAGTGGTTTGGCCAGGGGCAATCAGCCCCAGCATTTT. Residues: CASGLARGNQPQHF.

This clone was counted a single time. J is TRBJ1-2 and V is TRBV6-1, with 7 bases identical to TRBD1. The V gene's germline CDR1 is MNHNS and CDR2 SASEGT. The CDR3 runs to 13 residues. V trimming: 1 base; J trimming: 8 bases; junction bases outside the gene matches: 4. CDR3 residues: CASSEGRGLGYTF. As DNA, the CDR3 is TGTGCCAGCAGTGAAGGGAGGGGGCTCGGCTACACCTTC.

The chain recombines TRBV18 with TRBJ1-2; D is uncertain. In germline, CDR1 is KGHSH, CDR2 LQKENI. V lost 6 bases, J lost 1 base, and 15 bases lay in between. CDR3 length: 15 residues. The CDR3 spells CASSPGPAGNYGYTF. DNA for the CDR3: TGTGCCAGCTCTCCCGGACCGGCGGGTAACTATGGCTACACCTTC. The variable domain in full, with the rest retrieved from reference TRBV18 and TRBJ1-2, is NAGVMQNPRHLVRRRGQEARLRCSPMKGHSHVYWYRQLPEEGLKFMVYLQKENIIDESGMPKERFSAEFPKEGPSILRIQQVVRGDSAAYFCASSPGPAGNYGYTFGSGTRLTVV.

The chain uses TRBV4-3 and TRBJ2-3, with TRBD1 as a possible D gene (6 bases). The CDR3 consists of 17 residues. Germline CDR1 and CDR2: LGHNA and YSLEER. V was shortened by 5 bases and J by 1 base, with 19 bases between the two germline ends. In DNA form, the CDR3 reads TGCGCCAGCAGCACGCGACTTACAGGGTTTGGCACAGATACGCAGTATTTT. As protein: CASSTRLTGFGTDTQYF.

V is TRBV5-4 and J is TRBJ2-3; no reliable D call. The CDR3 spans 15 residues. CDR1 SGHNT and CDR2 YYREEE come from the germline V gene (reference sequence). Trimming pared 1 base from V and 0 bases from J, leaving 9 bases between. CDR3 DNA sequence: TGTGCCAGCAGCTTGTTTTCCAGAAGCACAGATACGCAGTATTTT. Amino acid sequence: CASSLFSRSTDTQYF.

J is TRBJ1-2 and V is TRBV7-2; possibly TRBD1 for D (5 bases). Trimming removed 5 bases from V and 0 bases from J, with 13 bases in between. The germline V gene encodes CDR1 SGHTA and CDR2 FQGNSA. This CDR3 has 15 amino acids. The CDR3 loop reads CASSPREGANYGYTF. CDR3 DNA sequence: TGTGCCAGCAGCCCCAGGGAAGGCGCTAACTATGGCTACACCTTC. Complete variable domain (other parts from reference TRBV7-2 and TRBJ1-2): GAGVSQSPSNKVTEKGKDVELRCDPISGHTALYWYRQSLGQGLEFLIYFQGNSAPDKSGLPSDRFSAERTGGSVSTLTIQRTQQEDSAVYLCASSPREGANYGYTFGSGTRLTVV.

This chain connects TRBV20-1 to TRBJ1-6; D is possibly TRBD1 (6 bases). This CDR3 spans 15 amino acids. Germline V gives CDR1 DFQATT, CDR2 SNEGSKA (reference sequence). Trimming pared 3 bases from V and 4 bases from J, leaving 13 bases between. The CDR3 sequence: CSASRGGVYNSPLHF. CDR3 in DNA: TGCAGTGCTAGTAGGGGGGGCGTTTATAATTCACCCCTCCACTTT.

The V gene is TRBV6-2 or TRBV6-3, the J gene TRBJ1-4, with 7 bases matching TRBD1. The CDR3 is made up of 14 amino acids. Germline V gene lookup returns CDR1 MNHEY and CDR2 SVGEGT. With 5 bases clipped from V and 5 bases from J, the junction kept 5 bases outside the gene matches. CDR3 sequence reads: CASSEDRPNEKLFF. CDR3 bases: TGTGCCAGCAGTGAGGACAGGCCAAATGAAAAACTGTTTTTT.

The chain recombines TRBV18 with TRBJ1-6; D is perhaps TRBD1 (5 bases). Germline assignment: CDR1 KGHSH and CDR2 LQKENI. With 6 bases removed from V and 10 bases from J, the gap between germline ends came to 16 bases. The CDR3 length is 14 residues. The CDR3 DNA sequence: TGTGCCAGCTCGCCTCAGGGAGGGAGGTCACCCCTCCACTTT. Its protein product is CASSPQGGRSPLHF.

As DNA, the CDR3 is TGTGCCAGTAGTCCCGTGAGAGGTCCCAATCAGCCCCAGCATTTT. This sequence encodes CASSPVRGPNQPQHF. The V gene is TRBV19, the J gene TRBJ1-5; D not resolved. CDR3 size: 15 residues. Germline V CDR1 and CDR2: LNHDA, SQIVND (reference sequence). V lost 5 bases, J lost 3 bases, and 14 bases lay in between.

The chain recombines TRBV5-8 with TRBJ1-1, with TRBD1 matching over 8 bases. The length of the CDR3 is 14 residues. The germline V gene encodes CDR1 SGHTS and CDR2 YDEGEE. V was pared by 3 bases and J by 1 base, with 2 bases of the junction left unmatched. CDR3 nucleotides: TGTGCCAGCAGCTCCGGGACAGGGAACACTGAAGCTTTCTTT. Amino acids: CASSSGTGNTEAFF.

This chain links TRBV24-1 with TRBJ2-7; maybe TRBD2 (6 bases). The CDR3 covers 15 residues. V lost 4 bases and J 2 bases, leaving 14 bases between the germline ends. Germline values: CDR1 KGHDR, CDR2 SFDVKD. CDR3 sequence: CATSDSREKTYEQYF. The CDR3 DNA is TGTGCCACCAGTGACTCCCGGGAGAAAACCTACGAGCAGTACTTC.

V is TRBV5-4 and J is TRBJ2-1, with 12 bases aligning to TRBD2. The length of the CDR3 is 15 residues. The V and J ends lost 1 base and 4 bases, in that order; junction bases with no gene match: 0. The germline gives CDR1 SGHNT, CDR2 YYREEE (reference sequence). DNA for the CDR3: TGTGCCAGCAGCTTGACTAGCGGGGGGTACAATGAGCAGTTCTTC. Translation: CASSLTSGGYNEQFF.

The J gene is TRBJ1-2, the V gene TRBV7-2; D not certain. The CDR3 runs to 11 residues. Trimming left V 8 bases short and J 6 bases short, with 10 bases between. The germline V gene encodes CDR1 SGHTA and CDR2 FQGNSA. CDR3 sequence (DNA): TGTGCCAGCGGAGAAGGAGATGGCTACACCTTC. This gives the protein CASGEGDGYTF.

The chain couples TRBV2 to TRBJ2-1, with 9 bases aligning to TRBD2. Unmatched junction bases numbered 10, after V lost 4 bases and J lost 9 bases. CDR1 is SNHLY, CDR2 FYNNEI, per germline. CDR3 length: 15 residues. The CDR3 here is CASSARAGGPGEQFF. The CDR3 DNA sequence: TGTGCCAGCAGTGCCCGGGCGGGGGGGCCGGGTGAGCAGTTCTTC.

V gene TRBV9 combines with J gene TRBJ2-1; D is possibly TRBD1 (5 bases). Germline V CDR1 and CDR2: SGDLS, YYNGEE. CDR3 length equals 14 residues. V lost 0 bases and J 7 bases, leaving 11 bases between the germline ends. DNA for the CDR3: TGTGCCAGCAGCGTAGGGGTAGGGGTGAATGAGCAGTTCTTC. Its translation is CASSVGVGVNEQFF.

V is TRBV6-2 or TRBV6-3 and J is TRBJ2-1; D uncertain. In germline, CDR1 is MNHEY, CDR2 SVGEGT. Trimming cost V 6 bases and J 0 bases, with 12 bases left between them. The CDR3 sequence is 15 residues long. In DNA form, the CDR3 reads TGTGCCAGCAGCTTATCAACGAGCTCCTACAATGAGCAGTTCTTC. It codes for CASSLSTSSYNEQFF.

The rearrangement joins TRBV5-4 to TRBJ1-2; D is unresolved. Per germline, CDR1 SGHNT and CDR2 YYREEE (reference sequence). Trimming took off 4 bases at V and 2 bases at J, with 21 bases between the two ends. CDR3 size: 17 residues. CDR3 bases: TGTGCCAGCAGCCCCAGTCTCATGCGGGTAGACAACTATGGCTACACCTTC. Translated: CASSPSLMRVDNYGYTF.

CDR3 protein: CASSAQSWTSGGLETQYF. DNA for the CDR3: TGTGCCAGCAGCGCACAAAGCTGGACTAGCGGGGGGCTGGAGACCCAGTACTTC. The chain employs TRBV5-5 and TRBJ2-5; 14 positions match TRBD2. The CDR3 has 18 amino acids. With 4 bases clipped from V and 5 bases from J, the junction kept 13 bases outside the gene matches. Germline V CDR1 and CDR2: SGHKS, YYEKEE (reference sequence).

The chain employs TRBV5-4 and TRBJ1-2; weak D call: TRBD1 (6 bases). Deletions cut 1 base from V and 8 bases from J, with 15 bases between. Germline lookup yields CDR1 SGHNT and CDR2 YYREEE (reference sequence). The CDR3 covers 14 residues. CDR3 residues: CASSLIGGLSGYTF. CDR3 bases: TGTGCCAGCAGCTTGATAGGGGGTCTTTCGGGCTACACCTTC.

This sequence joins TRBV6-2 or TRBV6-3 and TRBJ2-3; 9 bases are shared with TRBD2. The junction had 3 bases not matched to a gene; V was cut back by 5 bases and J by 0 bases. The germline CDR1 and CDR2 sequences are MNHEY and SVGEGT. This CDR3 contains 15 residues. The CDR3 DNA sequence: TGTGCCAGCAGTGCTAGCGGGGTTAGCACAGATACGCAGTATTTT. It encodes CASSASGVSTDTQYF.

The rearrangement joins TRBV29-1 to TRBJ1-2; 7 nucleotides align to TRBD1. Unmatched junction bases numbered 5, after V lost 7 bases and J lost 0 bases. The CDR3 is 13 residues long. Per germline, CDR1 SQVTM and CDR2 ANQGSEA. This chain's CDR3 is CSGGDSPNYGYTF. In DNA form, the CDR3 reads TGCAGCGGGGGGGACAGTCCTAACTATGGCTACACCTTC.

The chain uses TRBV12-2 and TRBJ2-7; TRBD2, the table's D call, lacks a check against the DNA. TRBV12-2 constitutes a pseudogene. This CDR3 is 15 amino acids long. The DNA of the CDR3 is TGTGCAAGTCGCTCCCCCTGGGACTTTTCCTACGAGCAGTACTTC. Translating it yields CASRSPWDFSYEQYF.